This T cell receptor (beta chain) came from a study of blood T cells in healthy people across ages. Only a few counts were recorded for this clonotype. Germline loops: CDR1 SEHNR, CDR2 FQNEAQ (reference sequence). V lost 4 bases and J 0 bases, leaving 9 bases between the germline ends. The CDR3 extends over 15 amino acids. A J-beta primer mix and a sample-barcoded 5' primer were used in a second PCR of about 7 to 11 cycles. Each CDR3 protein is one row after TCRdb ran MiXCR on the 5' RACE reads. Among under 1 million distinct CDR3 sequences listed, 40% to 50% were seen once. The V and J genes are TRBV7-9 and TRBJ1-4, with D unclear. The sequencing input was blood. The TCR sequence derives from a man between 60 and 75 years old in good health. As DNA, the CDR3 is TGTGCCAGCAGCTCCTCAGTGGCAACTAATGAAAAACTGTTTTTT. Translation: CASSSSVATNEKLFF.